Listed below are T cell receptor beta chains from one sample, sequenced in a study of blood T cell repertoires in COVID-19. Data came from immunoSEQ multiplex PCR; TCRdb stores just in-frame clones and leaves some out. The sample holds about 140,000 clones, 70% to 90% seen once. Sequenced sample: peripheral blood. The receptors shown here come from a human donor in a cohort sampled during active COVID-19. The CDR3 runs from the conserved cysteine through the conserved F or W. The D gene is left open where the match is weak. Part of the rows lack a size; the others show once, few, many or a class for expanded clones.

>.|.|TRBJ2-7|TRBV19
CASSELDEQYF
TGTGCCAGTAGTGAACTTGACGAGCAGTACTTC
>TRBD1|.|TRBJ1-5|TRBV5-1
CASSLYRGGQPQHF
TGCGCCAGCAGCTTGTACAGGGGAGGCCAGCCCCAGCATTTT
>.|once|TRBJ2-5|TRBV19
CASSGTSSGETQYF
TGTGCCAGTAGTGGTACTAGCTCGGGAGAGACCCAGTACTTC
>.|.|TRBJ2-7|TRBV20-1
CSAPYGTAQYF
TGCAGTGCTCCCTATGGTACCGCGCAGTACTTC
>TRBD1|.|TRBJ2-7|TRBV6-5
CASSYSGGRTEQYF
TGTGCCAGCAGTTACTCAGGGGGCCGCACCGAGCAGTACTTC
>.|once|TRBJ1-3|TRBV19
CASSIKRPSGNTIYF
TGTGCCAGTAGTATCAAGAGGCCCTCTGGAAACACCATATATTTT
>TRBD1|.|TRBJ2-3|TRBV9
CASTPGQGRPDTQYF
TGTGCCAGCACCCCAGGACAGGGACGCCCAGATACGCAGTATTTT
>.|.|TRBJ1-1|TRBV6-6
CASSYGGGNTEAFF
TGTGCCAGCAGTTATGGGGGGGGCAACACTGAAGCTTTCTTT
>TRBD2|.|TRBJ2-7|TRBV6-5
CASRDTGLATEQYF
TGTGCCAGCAGAGACACCGGACTAGCCACCGAGCAGTACTTC
>TRBD1|.|TRBJ1-3|TRBV7-9
CACPRGQSAGNTIYF
TGTGCCTGCCCTCGGGGACAGTCGGCGGGAAACACCATATATTTT
>TRBD2|.|TRBJ2-2|TRBV6-1
CASSEAGGGLNTGELFF
TGTGCCAGCAGTGAAGCCGGGGGAGGGCTGAACACCGGGGAGCTGTTTTTT
>TRBD2|.|TRBJ2-5|TRBV28
CASSLRGGWETQYF
TGTGCCAGCAGTTTGCGGGGGGGCTGGGAGACCCAGTACTTC
>.|.|TRBJ1-2|TRBV29-1
CSVRVGGGYTF
TGCAGCGTTCGGGTAGGGGGTGGCTACACCTTC
>.|.|TRBJ2-5|TRBV7-2
CASSLDTGGETQYF
TGTGCCAGCAGCTTAGATACAGGAGGGGAGACCCAGTACTTC
>.|.|TRBJ1-6|TRBV6-5
CASSYIQGSPHF
TGTGCCAGCAGTTACATCCAGGGATCACCCCACTTT
>.|.|TRBJ1-3|TRBV30
CAWSVVMTVGNTIYF
TGTGCCTGGAGTGTTGTTATGACAGTTGGAAACACCATATATTTT
>TRBD2|once|TRBJ2-7|TRBV6-1
CASSEGVRGGF
TGTGCCAGCAGTGAAGGGGTGCGGGGGGGGTTC
>.|.|TRBJ1-1|TRBV6-5
CASSWNTEAFF
TGTGCCAGCAGCTGGAACACTGAAGCTTTCTTT
>TRBD1|.|TRBJ1-1|TRBV7-9
CASSLGEAGGTEAFF
TGTGCCAGCAGCTTAGGCGAGGCAGGGGGGACTGAAGCTTTCTTT
>.|.|TRBJ2-1|TRBV28
CASNTWRAGGKSSYNEQFF
TGTGCCAGCAATACTTGGCGGGCCGGCGGGAAATCCTCCTACAATGAGCAGTTCTTC
>.|.|TRBJ2-3|TRBV28
CASSLPSSGWQSHTQYF
TGTGCCAGCAGTTTACCTTCGAGCGGTTGGCAATCTCATACGCAGTATTTT
>TRBD1|few|TRBJ2-7|TRBV19
CASARTGDSYEQYF
TGTGCCAGTGCCCGGACAGGCGACTCCTACGAGCAGTACTTC
>.|.|TRBJ1-1|TRBV9
CASSVQTGLNTEAFF
TGTGCCAGCAGCGTTCAAACAGGGTTGAACACTGAAGCTTTCTTT
>.|.|TRBJ2-7|TRBV19
CASSISGLYSYEQYF
TGTGCCAGTAGTATCTCTGGGCTGTACTCCTACGAGCAGTACTTC
>.|once|TRBJ2-7|TRBV5-4
CASSPNVIRSSYEQYF
TGTGCCAGCAGCCCTAACGTTATTCGGAGCTCCTACGAGCAGTACTTC
>TRBD2|.|TRBJ2-7|TRBV5-1
CASSTGLAESYEQYF
TGCGCCAGCAGCACCGGACTAGCGGAGTCCTACGAGCAGTACTTC
>.|.|TRBJ1-2|TRBV7-3
CASSLAGETGGYTF
TGTGCCAGCAGCTTAGCCGGGGAGACCGGGGGCTACACCTTC
>.|few|TRBJ1-5|TRBV19
CASSIVSGGGQPQHF
TGTGCCAGTAGTATAGTATCGGGGGGCGGTCAGCCCCAGCATTTT
>.|.|TRBJ1-2|TRBV13
CASSLGLGGTYGYTF
TGTGCCAGCAGCTTAGGCCTAGGAGGAACCTATGGCTACACCTTC
>.|once|TRBJ1-1|TRBV27
CATSGGVNTEAFF
TGTGCCACCTCCGGGGGGGTGAACACTGAAGCTTTCTTT
>TRBD1|.|TRBJ2-7|TRBV11-2
CASSWQGDYEQYF
TGTGCCAGCAGCTGGCAGGGGGACTACGAGCAGTACTTC
>.|.|TRBJ1-2|TRBV5-6
CASSPGGEGDYGYTF
TGTGCCAGCAGCCCCGGAGGGGAGGGTGATTATGGCTACACCTTC
>.|.|TRBJ1-3|TRBV3-1/TRBV3-2
CASSQGGTSPGNTIYF
TGTGCCAGCAGCCAAGGGGGCACCTCCCCTGGAAACACCATATATTTT
>TRBD2|.|TRBJ2-3|TRBV5-1
CASSWTSTLADTQYF
TGCGCCAGCAGCTGGACTAGTACTCTGGCAGATACGCAGTATTTT
>TRBD1|.|TRBJ2-7|TRBV28
CASSSMGQAYEQYF
TGTGCCAGCAGTTCTATGGGACAGGCCTACGAGCAGTACTTC
>TRBD1|.|TRBJ1-2|TRBV9
CASSGGQGDGYTF
TGTGCCAGCAGCGGTGGGCAGGGGGATGGCTACACCTTC
>.|.|TRBJ1-3|TRBV25-1
CASMRPGDGNTIYF
TGTGCCAGCATGAGGCCAGGGGACGGAAACACCATATATTTT
>.|.|TRBJ1-5|TRBV10-3
CAISPVSNQPQHF
TGTGCCATCAGTCCGGTTAGCAATCAGCCCCAGCATTTT
>TRBD1|few|TRBJ1-2|TRBV7-2
CASSPSQGALSGYTF
TGTGCCAGCAGCCCGTCGCAGGGGGCGCTTTCTGGCTACACCTTC
>.|.|TRBJ2-7|TRBV18
CASSPGNGLPDEQYF
TGTGCCAGCTCACCCGGGAACGGACTCCCTGACGAGCAGTACTTC
>.|.|TRBJ1-2|TRBV19
CASSKQGNYGYTF
TGTGCCAGTAGCAAACAGGGTAACTATGGCTACACCTTC
>TRBD1|.|TRBJ2-1|TRBV14
CASSRGTGVDGGLYNEQFF
TGTGCCAGCAGCCGGGGGACAGGAGTTGATGGCGGGTTGTACAATGAGCAGTTCTTC
>TRBD2|.|TRBJ2-3|TRBV30
CAWSVRRTSGRHTQYF
TGTGCCTGGAGTGTACGACGGACTAGCGGGAGGCATACGCAGTATTTT
>TRBD2|.|TRBJ2-2|TRBV2
CASSVSAGGDTGELFF
TGTGCCAGCAGTGTTAGCGCGGGAGGCGACACCGGGGAGCTGTTTTTT
>TRBD1|.|TRBJ1-2|TRBV2
CASSGGQGGYTF
TGTGCCAGCAGTGGGGGACAGGGAGGCTACACCTTC
>TRBD1|once|TRBJ1-1|TRBV5-1
CASSVEPGQGRTEAFF
TGCGCCAGCAGCGTGGAGCCGGGACAGGGGAGAACTGAAGCTTTCTTT
>.|once|TRBJ1-5|TRBV5-1
CASSFGGTDQPQHF
TGCGCCAGCAGCTTCGGGGGTACGGATCAGCCCCAGCATTTT
>TRBD1|once|TRBJ2-7|TRBV12-3/TRBV12-4
CASRLTGWYEQYF
TGTGCCAGCAGATTGACAGGGTGGTACGAGCAGTACTTC
>TRBD1|once|TRBJ1-1|TRBV10-3
CAISPLTGSANTEAFF
TGTGCCATCAGTCCCCTGACAGGGTCTGCGAACACTGAAGCTTTCTTT
>TRBD1|.|TRBJ2-5|TRBV19
CASSIGQGLSLETQYF
TGTGCCAGTAGTATAGGACAGGGCCTCAGTTTGGAGACCCAGTACTTC
>TRBD2|.|TRBJ2-7|TRBV19
CATKGAGGAYEQYF
TGTGCCACCAAAGGAGCGGGGGGCGCCTACGAGCAGTACTTC
>TRBD2|.|TRBJ2-5|TRBV7-2
CASSYTAGVGETQYF
TGTGCCAGCAGCTACACCGCGGGGGTAGGGGAGACCCAGTACTTC
>.|.|TRBJ2-2|TRBV28
CASRTGAGELFF
TGTGCCAGCAGGACAGGTGCCGGGGAGCTGTTTTTT
>.|.|TRBJ2-7|TRBV6-1
CASSEVGTGPYEQYF
TGTGCCAGCAGTGAAGTCGGGACTGGCCCCTACGAGCAGTACTTC
>.|.|TRBJ2-2|TRBV6-2/TRBV6-3
CASSPQGHLANTGELFF
TGTGCCAGCAGCCCCCAGGGGCATTTGGCGAACACCGGGGAGCTGTTTTTT
>TRBD1|.|TRBJ1-2|TRBV5-6
CASSPDRDYGYTF
TGTGCCAGCAGCCCTGACAGGGACTATGGCTACACCTTC
>TRBD1|.|TRBJ2-6|TRBV28
CASSSPGQRANVLTF
TGTGCCAGCAGTTCGCCGGGACAGAGGGCCAACGTCCTGACTTTC